The 8 T cell receptor beta chains reported below all come from one sample, sequenced in a study of T cells after yellow fever vaccination. TCRdb recomputed calls from the 5' RACE reads with MiXCR, one row per CDR3 protein. Of about 260,000 distinct CDR3 sequences listed, 13% are singletons. The sequencing here drew on CD4+ T cells sorted from PBMCs, taken 45 days after the yellow fever booster vaccination. These receptors were collected from a young man who received the YFV17D yellow fever vaccine.

This clonotype has ten or more counts. The rearrangement links TRBV20-1 to TRBJ2-1; 10 bases agree with TRBD2. The CDR3 is 14 residues long. Germline assignment: CDR1 DFQATT and CDR2 SNEGSKA (reference sequence). Germline trimming cut 5 bases from V and 2 bases from J; bases unmatched to any gene: 3. CDR3 sequence (DNA): TGCAGTGCTTGGACTAGCGGACCCTACAATGAGCAGTTCTTC. This gives the protein CSAWTSGPYNEQFF.

The rearrangement joins TRBV20-1 to TRBJ1-1; tentative D call: TRBD1 (5 bases). Germline V gives CDR1 DFQATT, CDR2 SNEGSKA (reference sequence). The CDR3 has 14 amino acids. Deletions cut 3 bases from V and 1 base from J, with 12 bases between. The CDR3 loop reads CSARRGSQNTEAFF. In DNA form, the CDR3 reads TGCAGTGCTAGGCGGGGCAGCCAGAACACTGAAGCTTTCTTT.

V is TRBV10-3 and J is TRBJ1-4, with TRBD1 matching 10 bases. After removal of 0 bases from V and 7 bases from J, the junction contained 2 bases not matched to a gene. CDR1 and CDR2 (germline): ENHRY, SYGVKD. This CDR3 has 15 amino acids. The CDR3 DNA reads as TGTGCCATCAGTGAGTCGGGACAGGGGATTGAAAAACTGTTTTTT. Amino acids: CAISESGQGIEKLFF.

The chain joins TRBV5-1 to TRBJ1-1, with 8 bases lining up with TRBD1. V shed 2 bases and J 0 bases; nucleotides not matched to a gene: 3. The CDR3 spans 15 residues. Germline V CDR1 and CDR2: SGHRS, YFSETQ. The CDR3 coding sequence is TGCGCCAGCAGCTTCAGGGGGCGTATGAACACTGAAGCTTTCTTT. Translating gives CASSFRGRMNTEAFF.

The chain uses TRBV13 and TRBJ2-2; possibly TRBD2 for D (5 bases). CDR3 length: 17 residues. Per germline, CDR1 PRHDT and CDR2 FYEKMQ (reference sequence). The V and J ends lost 2 bases and 4 bases respectively, with 17 bases between them. This CDR3 reads CASSLSPDYASTGELFF. The CDR3 coding sequence is TGTGCCAGCAGCTTATCCCCCGACTACGCTAGCACCGGGGAGCTGTTTTTT.

The chain recombines TRBV18 with TRBJ2-7, with 7 bases lining up with TRBD1. The CDR3 sequence is 14 residues long. V dropped 6 bases and J dropped 3; count of bases not matched to a gene: 8. From germline, CDR1 is KGHSH and CDR2 LQKENI. In nucleotides, the CDR3 is TGTGCCAGCTCGCCGGGACAGCAACTCTACGAGCAGTACTTC. This codes for CASSPGQQLYEQYF.

This clonotype was recorded at least ten times. J is TRBJ2-1 and V is TRBV12-3 or TRBV12-4; 10 bases are a match to TRBD2. After removal of 6 bases from V and 10 bases from J, the junction contained 3 bases not matched to a gene. CDR3 length: 12 residues. The CDR3 sequence is CASSLGLAEQFF. The DNA of the CDR3 is TGTGCCAGCAGCCTGGGACTAGCGGAGCAGTTCTTC.

The rearrangement joins TRBV20-1 to TRBJ2-2, with D tentatively TRBD2 (5 bases). The CDR3 extends over 13 amino acids. Trimming removed 3 bases from V and 10 bases from J, with 15 bases in between. Germline values: CDR1 DFQATT, CDR2 SNEGSKA (reference sequence). CDR3 sequence: CSARDSGWSELFF. CDR3 nucleotides: TGCAGTGCTAGGGACTCTGGCTGGTCGGAGCTGTTTTTT.